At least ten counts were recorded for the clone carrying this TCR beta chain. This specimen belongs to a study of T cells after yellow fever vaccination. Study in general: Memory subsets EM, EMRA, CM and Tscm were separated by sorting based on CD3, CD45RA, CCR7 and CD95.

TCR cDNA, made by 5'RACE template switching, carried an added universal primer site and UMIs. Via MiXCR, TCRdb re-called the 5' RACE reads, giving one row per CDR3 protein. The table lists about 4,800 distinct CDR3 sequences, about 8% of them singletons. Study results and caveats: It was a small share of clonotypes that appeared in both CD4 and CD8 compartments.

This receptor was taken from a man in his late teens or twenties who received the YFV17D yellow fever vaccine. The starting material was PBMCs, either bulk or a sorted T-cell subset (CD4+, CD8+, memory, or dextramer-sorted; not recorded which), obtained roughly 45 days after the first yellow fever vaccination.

The CDR3 DNA is TGTGCCACCAGCAGAGAATGGGGCCCCTCTCTCGAGCAGTACTTC. This codes for CATSREWGPSLEQYF. The chain joins TRBV15 to TRBJ2-7; a weak D match, TRBD1 (5 bases). The length of the CDR3 is 15 residues. CDR1 is LNHNV and CDR2 is YYDKDF in the germline V gene (reference sequence). V was trimmed by 0 bases and J by 6 bases, leaving 15 bases between them. Complete variable domain (other parts from reference TRBV15 and TRBJ2-7): DAMVIQNPRYQVTQFGKPVTLSCSQTLNHNVMYWYQQKSSQAPKLLFHYYDKDFNNEADTPDNFQSRRPNTSFCFLDIRSPGLGDTAMYLCATSREWGPSLEQYFGPGTRLTVT.